This TCR beta chain originates from a study of human T cells and chemical hapten exposure. The CDR3 sequence is 13 residues long. The germline V gene has CDR1 SGHVS and CDR2 FNYEAQ. The V end lost 5 bases, the J end lost 10 bases, and 12 bases lay between the germline ends. Stated time point: patch test 2, 6 weeks after DPC sensitization. Treatment specified: therapeutic diphenylcyclopropenone sensitization with weekly scalp DPC. TCRdb used MiXCR to reprocess the RACE reads, holding one entry per CDR3 protein. The table shows 70,000 to 95,000 distinct CDR3 sequences, with 5% to 8.5% occurring only once. Study-wide points: The immune response of these alopecia patients might not match healthy individuals'.

In the case of this clonotype: Its antigen remains unidentified.

The sequence was obtained from a woman aged 30 to 39 with alopecia areata. Some clones in this sample may be carry-over from other donors' samples. The sample here was whole blood, taken in connection with sensitization to the hapten diphenylcyclopropenone (DPC). The chain has TRBV7-6 and TRBJ1-6, with D unresolved. CDR3: CASSPTPNSPLHF. The CDR3 region has the DNA TGTGCCAGCAGCCCGACACCGAACTCACCCCTCCACTTT.